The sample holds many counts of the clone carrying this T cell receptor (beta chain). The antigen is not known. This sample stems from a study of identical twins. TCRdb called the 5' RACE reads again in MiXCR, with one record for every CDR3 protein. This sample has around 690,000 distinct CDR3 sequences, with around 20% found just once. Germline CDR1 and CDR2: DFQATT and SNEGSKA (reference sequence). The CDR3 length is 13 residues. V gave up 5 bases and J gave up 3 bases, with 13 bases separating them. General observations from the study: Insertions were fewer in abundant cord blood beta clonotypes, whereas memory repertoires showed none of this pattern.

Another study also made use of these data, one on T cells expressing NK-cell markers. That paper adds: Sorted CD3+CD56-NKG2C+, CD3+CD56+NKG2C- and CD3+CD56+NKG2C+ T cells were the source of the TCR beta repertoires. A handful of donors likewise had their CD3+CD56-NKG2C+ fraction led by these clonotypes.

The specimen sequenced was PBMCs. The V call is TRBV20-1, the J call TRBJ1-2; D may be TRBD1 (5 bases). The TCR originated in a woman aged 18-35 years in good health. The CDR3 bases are TGCAGTGCTCCATTACAGGATTACTATGGCTACACCTTC. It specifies CSAPLQDYYGYTF.